The 21 T cell receptor beta chains reported below all come from one sample, sequenced in a study of shared clonotypes between healthy human individuals. Clones were read by immunoSEQ multiplex PCR, and TCRdb kept only the in-frame ones, dropping some. The table has some 1,900,000 clones, about 94% seen once. Terminally differentiated effector memory CD45RA+ cells were excluded from the naive CD8 cells, which were CD45RO-negative and positively selected for CCR7. Sequencing input: naive CD8+ T cells sorted from blood. Receptor source: a man younger than 35 in good health.

This clone appeared once. The V gene is TRBV5-6, the J gene TRBJ1-2; 8 nucleotides align to TRBD1. The ends lost 2 bases at V and 3 bases at J; junction bases unmatched: 3. Germline values: CDR1 SGHDT, CDR2 YYEEEE. The length of the CDR3 is 14 residues. CDR3 DNA sequence: TGTGCCAGCAGCTTATCAGGGGGCTACTATGGCTACACCTTC. Translated, it gives CASSLSGGYYGYTF.

This chain links TRBV18 with TRBJ2-2; D remains ambiguous. Germline CDR1 KGHSH, CDR2 LQKENI. V shed 5 bases and J shed 4 bases, with 5 bases lying between them. The CDR3 sequence is 12 residues long. The CDR3 loop reads CASSGGTGELFF. Here the CDR3 DNA reads TGTGCCAGCTCAGGTGGCACCGGGGAGCTGTTTTTT. Full variable domain (outside the CDR3, taken from reference TRBV18 and TRBJ2-2): NAGVMQNPRHLVRRRGQEARLRCSPMKGHSHVYWYRQLPEEGLKFMVYLQKENIIDESGMPKERFSAEFPKEGPSILRIQQVVRGDSAAYFCASSGGTGELFFGEGSRLTVL.

V usage is TRBV19 and J usage is TRBJ2-3; D may correspond to TRBD1 or TRBD2 (6 bases each). V dropped 7 bases and J dropped 2 bases, with 13 bases sitting between them. This CDR3 region has 14 residues. Per the germline V gene, CDR1 is LNHDA and CDR2 is SQIVND (reference sequence). CDR3 sequence: CASIPGGPTDTQYF. The CDR3 DNA sequence: TGTGCCAGTATCCCCGGGGGCCCCACAGATACGCAGTATTTT.

This clone has a handful of counts. The same CDR3 can be traced to other DNA sequences in this sample. The chain carries TRBV6-5 and TRBJ2-3, with D uncertain. In germline, CDR1 is MNHEY, CDR2 SVGAGI. The length of the CDR3 is 13 residues. Trimming stripped 0 bases from V and 0 bases from J, with 1 base between. In nucleotides, the CDR3 is TGTGCCAGCAGTTACTCGAGCACAGATACGCAGTATTTT. It is translated as CASSYSSTDTQYF.

This clone was found once. This sample includes further DNA sequences coding for the same CDR3. This rearrangement joins TRBV13 to TRBJ1-2, with D uncertain. The CDR3 runs to 13 residues. Germline V gene lookup returns CDR1 PRHDT and CDR2 FYEKMQ (reference sequence). The germline V and J ends were trimmed by 2 bases and 3 bases, with 7 bases remaining between them. As DNA, the CDR3 is TGTGCCAGCAGCTTAAGAGGTGACTATGGCTACACCTTC. This translates into CASSLRGDYGYTF.

V usage is TRBV7-9 and J usage is TRBJ1-1; D unresolved. Trimming pared 5 bases from V and 2 bases from J, leaving 12 bases between. This CDR3 region has 14 residues. CDR1 and CDR2 from the germline V gene are SEHNR and FQNEAQ (reference sequence). The CDR3 DNA follows: TGTGCCAGCAGCCCTTGGTTGGGTAACACTGAAGCTTTCTTT. Its translation: CASSPWLGNTEAFF.

The genes are TRBV7-9 and TRBJ1-1; 7 nucleotides line up with TRBD1. Germline lookup yields CDR1 SEHNR and CDR2 FQNEAQ (reference sequence). J gave up 5 bases and V 5 bases, and 11 bases lay outside the gene matches. This CDR3 spans 15 amino acids. CDR3 sequence reads: CASSLRQGGGTEAFF. In nucleotides, the CDR3 is TGTGCCAGCAGCCTGCGACAGGGTGGGGGGACTGAAGCTTTCTTT.

This sequence joins TRBV25-1 and TRBJ2-7; TRBD1 matches at 9 bases. The CDR3 covers 16 residues. V shed 3 bases and J 2 bases; nucleotides not matched to a gene: 8. Germline assignment: CDR1 MGHDK and CDR2 SYGVNS. The CDR3 here is CASSEGTGIATYEQYF. The CDR3 DNA reads as TGTGCCAGCAGTGAGGGGACAGGGATCGCGACCTACGAGCAGTACTTC.

The rearrangement links TRBV11-2 to TRBJ1-1; D might be TRBD1 (5 bases). V was pared by 1 base and J by 4 bases, with 19 bases between. The CDR3 has 17 amino acids. From germline, CDR1 is SGHAT and CDR2 FQNNGV. CDR3 nucleotide sequence: TGTGCCAGCAGCTTAGGGTACAGCTCACATGGGGGCACTGAAGCTTTCTTT. Its translation is CASSLGYSSHGGTEAFF.

The rearrangement uses TRBV2 and TRBJ1-5; 10 bases are shared with TRBD1. The V gene's germline CDR1 is SNHLY and CDR2 FYNNEI. The CDR3 has 15 residues. Trimming removed 4 bases from V and 7 bases from J; junction bases left unmatched: 7. The CDR3 loop reads CASSGTGGTGQPQHF. As DNA, the CDR3 is TGTGCCAGCAGTGGGACAGGGGGAACAGGCCAGCCCCAGCATTTT. The full variable domain, in which reference TRBV2 and TRBJ1-5 provide the parts outside the CDR3, is EPEVTQTPSHQVTQMGQEVILRCVPISNHLYFYWYRQILGQKVEFLVSFYNNEISEKSEIFDDQFSVERPDGSNFTLKIRSTKLEDSAMYFCASSGTGGTGQPQHFGDGTRLSIL.

The rearrangement links TRBV5-6 to TRBJ2-7; tentative D call: TRBD2 (7 bases). Germline V lookup: CDR1 SGHDT, CDR2 YYEEEE. Trimming took 0 bases from V and 3 from J, leaving 19 bases between them. The CDR3 loop spans 17 amino acids. Written as DNA, the CDR3 is TGTGCCAGCAGCTTGGACTTTCAAGGGGGGGCGGACTACGAGCAGTACTTC. This encodes CASSLDFQGGADYEQYF.

The J gene is TRBJ2-7, the V gene TRBV7-9; 13 nucleotides agree with TRBD2. The CDR3 covers 16 residues. The germline V gene has CDR1 SEHNR and CDR2 FQNEAQ (reference sequence). The junction had 5 bases not matched to a gene; V was cut back by 1 base and J by 5 bases. DNA of the CDR3: TGTGCCAGCAGCTTAGTCGGGACTAGCGGGAAAAACGAGCAGTACTTC. Its translation is CASSLVGTSGKNEQYF. The variable domain in full, with the rest retrieved from reference TRBV7-9 and TRBJ2-7, is DTGVSQNPRHKITKRGQNVTFRCDPISEHNRLYWYRQTLGQGPEFLTYFQNEAQLEKSRLLSDRFSAERPKGSFSTLEIQRTEQGDSAMYLCASSLVGTSGKNEQYFGPGTRLTVT.

Note on this clone: The same CDR3 also results from other DNA sequences found in this sample. The genes are TRBV6-5 and TRBJ2-7; 9 bases are a match to TRBD1. J was trimmed by 3 bases and V by 3 bases; bases with no gene match: 6. Per germline, CDR1 MNHEY and CDR2 SVGAGI. This CDR3 has 15 amino acids. The CDR3 region is CASSYSTGGSYEQYF. The DNA of the CDR3 is TGTGCCAGCAGTTATTCGACAGGGGGAAGCTACGAGCAGTACTTC.

The gene calls are TRBV6-6 and TRBJ2-7; 7 nucleotides align to TRBD1. Germline V gives CDR1 MNHNY, CDR2 SVGAGI (reference sequence). V trimming: 0 bases; J trimming: 4 bases; junction bases outside the gene matches: 3. The CDR3 has 14 amino acids. The CDR3 DNA reads TGTGCCAGCAGTTACTCGCCAGGGGGTTACGAGCAGTACTTC. This codes for CASSYSPGGYEQYF.

The rearrangement uses TRBV5-6 and TRBJ1-1, with unresolved D. In germline, CDR1 is SGHDT, CDR2 YYEEEE. CDR3 length: 12 residues. V was clipped by 1 base and J by 1 base, with 2 bases between them. CDR3 residues: CASSLTNTEAFF. Written as DNA, the CDR3 is TGTGCCAGCAGCTTGACGAACACTGAAGCTTTCTTT.

The V call is TRBV9, the J call TRBJ2-7; D is perhaps TRBD2 (6 bases). The CDR3 extends over 16 amino acids. Trimming shortened V by 4 bases and J by 3 bases, and 20 bases separated the two germline ends. Germline V gene lookup returns CDR1 SGDLS and CDR2 YYNGEE. CDR3 amino acids: CASSPAGTSEFYEQYF. In DNA form, the CDR3 reads TGTGCCAGCAGCCCAGCCGGGACTTCGGAATTCTACGAGCAGTACTTC. Looking up the rest from reference TRBV9 and TRBJ2-7 gives the full variable domain: DSGVTQTPKHLITATGQRVTLRCSPRSGDLSVYWYQQSLDQGLQFLIQYYNGEERAKGNILERFSAQQFPDLHSELNLSSLELGDSALYFCASSPAGTSEFYEQYFGPGTRLTVT.

The rearrangement links TRBV21-1 to TRBJ2-7. TRBV21-1 is flagged as a pseudogene. There are 15 residues in the CDR3. The CDR3 loop is CASSTYPGPSYEQYF. CDR3 DNA sequence: TGTGCCAGCAGCACCTATCCGGGACCATCCTACGAGCAGTACTTC.

This sequence joins TRBV7-2 and TRBJ2-3; no reliable D call. The germline V gene has CDR1 SGHTA and CDR2 FQGNSA. Between the trimmed V and J ends, which lost 6 bases and 0 bases, there was a span of 16 bases. This CDR3 comprises 16 residues. The DNA for the CDR3 is TGTGCCAGCAGTTTATCGGTCTTGGCTAGCACAGATACGCAGTATTTT. Translating it yields CASSLSVLASTDTQYF.

The J gene is TRBJ2-5, the V gene TRBV4-1; tentatively, D is TRBD2 (6 bases). The J call may not be correct, given that the DNA end is closer to TRBJ2-7. This CDR3 region has 13 residues. The V gene's germline CDR1 is MGHRA and CDR2 YSYEKL. CDR3 bases: TGCGCCAGCCGAGGGGTGGGGGGTAACGAGCAGTACTTC. Translated: CASRGVGGNEQYF.

The gene calls are TRBV19 and TRBJ2-5, with TRBD1 matching 8 bases. V lost 3 bases, J lost 6 bases, and 6 bases stayed unmatched. Per the germline V gene, CDR1 is LNHDA and CDR2 is SQIVND (reference sequence). The CDR3 extends over 14 amino acids. CDR3 DNA: TGTGCCAGTAGTATGAGACAGGGGTTAAAGACCCAGTACTTC. Its translation: CASSMRQGLKTQYF.

V and J are TRBV7-9 and TRBJ2-7; D is possibly TRBD2 (5 bases). CDR3 length: 14 amino acids. The germline CDR1 and CDR2 sequences are SEHNR and FQNEAQ (reference sequence). V dropped 3 bases and J dropped 0 bases, with 9 bases sitting between them. The CDR3 nucleotides are TGTGCCAGCAGCTTCCGGGAACACTCCTACGAGCAGTACTTC. Protein: CASSFREHSYEQYF.